This section outlines one TCR beta chain sequence together with its context. The sample belongs to a study of patients and donors after allogeneic stem cell transplantation. Trimming at V came to 5 bases and at J to 9 bases, leaving 12 bases not matched to a gene. Germline V lookup: CDR1 SGHAT, CDR2 FQNNGV. The CDR3 length is 15 residues. TCRdb itself ran the RT-PCR reads through MiXCR, one entry per CDR3 protein. The sample lists 150,000 to 200,000 distinct CDR3 sequences; nearly 25% were seen once. The rearrangement joins TRBV11-2 to TRBJ2-1; 8 nucleotides match TRBD2. This clonotype was obtained from a human donor who was either an allogeneic HSCT recipient or a stem cell or donor lymphocyte infusion donor (not recorded which). It is not recorded whose cells these are; they may come from a transplant donor. What was sequenced was blood, either unsorted or a sorted T cell fraction (not recorded which). The CDR3 loop reads CASSRFVGREGEQFF. The CDR3 DNA reads TGTGCCAGCAGCCGCTTCGTCGGGAGGGAGGGTGAGCAGTTCTTC.